A selection of T cell receptor beta chains follows, all from one sample in a study of T-cell memory formation after mild COVID-19. Via MiXCR, TCRdb re-called the 5' RACE reads, giving one row per CDR3 protein. The sample records 110,000 to 150,000 distinct CDR3 sequences, around 25% being singletons. The specimen sequenced was PBMCs or a T cell subset sorted from them (not recorded which). These receptors were collected from an adult woman who had mild COVID-19 (a few samples of this study predate the infection). Cell type and time point are not known. The CDR3 runs from the conserved cysteine through the conserved F or W. The D gene is left open where the match is weak. Clone sizes are given selectively: once, few, many, or a class where the clone is expanded.

D: -
size: few
J: TRBJ2-2
V: TRBV2
CDR3: CASSLGFLSGELFF
DNA: TGTGCCAGCAGTTTGGGGTTTTTGTCCGGGGAGCTGTTTTTT

D: -
size: -
J: TRBJ2-2
V: TRBV12-3/TRBV12-4
CDR3: CASSFPPGGTGELFF
DNA: TGTGCCAGCAGTTTCCCCCCTGGGGGAACCGGGGAGCTGTTTTTT

D: -
size: -
J: TRBJ2-6
V: TRBV7-3
CDR3: CASSLFPPVLVGANVLTF
DNA: TGTGCCAGCAGCTTATTTCCTCCCGTTCTCGTGGGGGCCAACGTCCTGACTTTC

D: TRBD2
size: -
J: TRBJ2-1
V: TRBV6-1
CDR3: CASSDGAGGYYNEQFF
DNA: TGTGCCAGCAGTGATGGAGCGGGGGGTTACTACAATGAGCAGTTCTTC

D: -
size: -
J: TRBJ2-1
V: TRBV11-2
CDR3: CASSFTRGSTSDNEQFF
DNA: TGTGCCAGCAGCTTTACGCGGGGCTCGACCTCCGACAATGAGCAGTTCTTC

D: -
size: -
J: TRBJ2-5
V: TRBV20-1
CDR3: CSARDQPGWGETQYF
DNA: TGCAGTGCTAGAGATCAGCCAGGGTGGGGGGAGACCCAGTACTTC

D: -
size: few
J: TRBJ1-1
V: TRBV11-2
CDR3: CASSLAPGDMNTEAFF
DNA: TGTGCCAGCAGCTTAGCTCCGGGGGATATGAACACTGAAGCTTTCTTT

D: TRBD2
size: once
J: TRBJ2-1
V: TRBV2
CDR3: CASSDEAGDYNEQFF
DNA: TGTGCCAGCAGTGATGAAGCGGGGGATTACAATGAGCAGTTCTTC

D: TRBD2
size: once
J: TRBJ2-2
V: TRBV7-7
CDR3: CASSLTSGGAGELFF
DNA: TGTGCCAGCAGCTTGACTAGCGGGGGGGCCGGGGAGCTGTTTTTT

D: -
size: few
J: TRBJ2-3
V: TRBV3-1
CDR3: CASSQGARYTDTQYF
DNA: TGTGCCAGCAGCCAAGGAGCTAGATACACAGATACGCAGTATTTT

D: -
size: few
J: TRBJ2-2
V: TRBV7-8
CDR3: CASSLVGGAGELFF
DNA: TGTGCCAGCAGCTTAGTGGGCGGGGCCGGGGAGCTGTTTTTT

D: -
size: -
J: TRBJ2-3
V: TRBV7-9
CDR3: CASSLLQEAQIFLYF
DNA: TGTGCCAGCAGCTTATTGCAGGAGGCACAGATATTTCTGTATTTT

D: -
size: -
J: TRBJ1-2
V: TRBV12-5
CDR3: CASGPNQGNYGYTF
DNA: TGTGCTAGTGGCCCTAATCAGGGGAACTATGGCTACACCTTC

D: -
size: few
J: TRBJ2-7
V: TRBV27
CDR3: CASSYRAEGYEQYF
DNA: TGTGCCAGCAGTTACCGGGCCGAGGGTTACGAGCAGTACTTC

D: TRBD1
size: -
J: TRBJ1-6
V: TRBV6-5
CDR3: CASSGTGVNSPLHF
DNA: TGTGCCAGCAGCGGGACAGGGGTTAATTCACCCCTCCACTTT

D: -
size: few
J: TRBJ1-1
V: TRBV5-1
CDR3: CASSGEEVGYTEAFF
DNA: TGCGCCAGCAGCGGAGAGGAGGTTGGATATACTGAAGCTTTCTTT

D: -
size: -
J: TRBJ2-3
V: TRBV3-1
CDR3: CASTRRGTSTDTQYF
DNA: TGTGCCAGCACCCGTCGGGGGACAAGCACAGATACGCAGTATTTT

D: TRBD1
size: -
J: TRBJ2-7
V: TRBV25-1
CDR3: CASSYGTGWYEQYF
DNA: TGTGCCAGCAGTTACGGGACAGGGTGGTACGAGCAGTACTTC

D: -
size: -
J: TRBJ2-3
V: TRBV15
CDR3: CATSRDRADTQYF
DNA: TGTGCCACCAGCAGAGATCGAGCGGATACGCAGTATTTT

D: TRBD1
size: -
J: TRBJ2-7
V: TRBV4-3
CDR3: CASSPSRGRPDYEQYF
DNA: TGCGCCAGCAGCCCTTCCAGGGGGCGACCCGACTACGAGCAGTACTTC

D: -
size: few
J: TRBJ1-1
V: TRBV5-1
CDR3: CASSFHELAEAFF
DNA: TGCGCCAGCAGCTTTCACGAACTCGCTGAAGCTTTCTTT

D: -
size: few
J: TRBJ2-7
V: TRBV5-5
CDR3: CASSPGEASYEQYF
DNA: TGTGCCAGCAGCCCCGGAGAGGCCTCCTACGAGCAGTACTTC

D: -
size: -
J: TRBJ1-1
V: TRBV19
CDR3: CASKGIGITEAFF
DNA: TGTGCCAGTAAAGGGATAGGCATCACTGAAGCTTTCTTT

D: TRBD2
size: -
J: TRBJ2-7
V: TRBV7-9
CDR3: CASSGGGYEQYF
DNA: TGTGCCAGCAGCGGCGGGGGCTACGAGCAGTACTTC

D: -
size: -
J: TRBJ1-2
V: TRBV30
CDR3: CAWSVPALENYGYTF
DNA: TGTGCCTGGAGTGTCCCAGCCCTAGAAAACTATGGCTACACCTTC

D: -
size: -
J: TRBJ1-1
V: TRBV9
CDR3: CASGEGQLNTEAFF
DNA: TGTGCCAGCGGTGAAGGACAGTTGAACACTGAAGCTTTCTTT

D: -
size: -
J: TRBJ2-1
V: TRBV5-1
CDR3: CASSSPNYNEQFF
DNA: TGCGCCAGCAGCTCCCCGAATTACAATGAGCAGTTCTTC

D: -
size: few
J: TRBJ2-7
V: TRBV20-1
CDR3: CSASRYEQYF
DNA: TGCAGTGCTAGTCGCTACGAGCAGTACTTC

D: -
size: -
J: TRBJ2-3
V: TRBV11-2
CDR3: CASSLDRWGFESDTQYF
DNA: TGTGCCAGCAGCTTAGATCGTTGGGGGTTCGAATCAGATACGCAGTATTTT

D: -
size: once
J: TRBJ1-3
V: TRBV7-9
CDR3: CASSQRLGSGNTIYF
DNA: TGTGCCAGCAGCCAACGGCTGGGTTCCGGTAACACCATATATTTT

D: -
size: -
J: TRBJ2-7
V: TRBV15
CDR3: CATSPSGGPYEQYF
DNA: TGTGCCACCAGCCCCTCAGGGGGGCCCTACGAGCAGTACTTC

D: -
size: few
J: TRBJ2-5
V: TRBV7-8
CDR3: CASSPLTLAVRVETQYF
DNA: TGTGCCAGCAGCCCACTAACTTTAGCGGTGAGGGTCGAGACCCAGTACTTC

D: -
size: few
J: TRBJ2-3
V: TRBV12-3/TRBV12-4
CDR3: CASSLAGDTYSTDTQYF
DNA: TGTGCCAGCAGTTTAGCGGGAGACACTTATAGCACAGATACGCAGTATTTT

D: -
size: -
J: TRBJ2-7
V: TRBV20-1
CDR3: CSARDTNYEQYF
DNA: TGCAGTGCTAGGGATACTAACTACGAGCAGTACTTC

D: -
size: few
J: TRBJ2-1
V: TRBV7-9
CDR3: CASSLPRGGDSVYEQFF
DNA: TGTGCCAGCAGCTTGCCCCGCGGTGGTGATTCGGTGTATGAGCAGTTCTTC

D: -
size: -
J: TRBJ2-2
V: TRBV7-9
CDR3: CASSLARYEGGELFF
DNA: TGTGCCAGCAGCTTAGCACGATATGAAGGCGGGGAGCTGTTTTTT

D: -
size: few
J: TRBJ2-1
V: TRBV7-6
CDR3: CASSLGGHNEQFF
DNA: TGTGCCAGCAGCTTGGGCGGCCACAATGAGCAGTTCTTC

D: -
size: few
J: TRBJ2-1
V: TRBV7-8
CDR3: CASSLAQWKQFF
DNA: TGTGCCAGCAGCTTAGCCCAGTGGAAGCAGTTCTTC

D: TRBD2
size: -
J: TRBJ2-1
V: TRBV4-2
CDR3: CASSQDLVGFTSGTGLNEQFF
DNA: TGTGCCAGCAGCCAAGATTTGGTCGGGTTTACTAGCGGGACCGGCCTCAATGAGCAGTTCTTC

D: -
size: few
J: TRBJ2-5
V: TRBV5-6
CDR3: CASSLAQGETQYF
DNA: TGTGCCAGCAGCTTGGCACAGGGTGAGACCCAGTACTTC

D: TRBD1
size: -
J: TRBJ2-2
V: TRBV12-3/TRBV12-4
CDR3: CASSRTGGAGANTGELFF
DNA: TGTGCCAGCAGCCGGACAGGGGGCGCGGGGGCGAACACCGGGGAGCTGTTTTTT

D: TRBD1
size: few
J: TRBJ1-1
V: TRBV20-1
CDR3: CSAVADRVGVSTEAFF
DNA: TGCAGTGCAGTAGCCGACAGGGTGGGGGTGAGCACTGAAGCTTTCTTT

D: TRBD1
size: -
J: TRBJ1-5
V: TRBV12-3/TRBV12-4
CDR3: CASGAGGWQPQHF
DNA: TGTGCCAGCGGGGCAGGGGGCTGGCAGCCCCAGCATTTT

D: -
size: -
J: TRBJ2-7
V: TRBV6-2/TRBV6-3
CDR3: CASSHYLARVYEQYF
DNA: TGTGCCAGCAGCCACTATCTCGCCAGGGTCTACGAGCAGTACTTC

D: TRBD2
size: few
J: TRBJ2-2
V: TRBV24-1
CDR3: CATSDLSSGRGNTGELFF
DNA: TGTGCCACCAGTGATTTGAGTTCCGGGAGGGGTAACACCGGGGAGCTGTTTTTT

D: -
size: few
J: TRBJ2-2
V: TRBV5-5
CDR3: CASSLGGNTGELFF
DNA: TGTGCCAGCAGCTTGGGAGGCAACACCGGGGAGCTGTTTTTT